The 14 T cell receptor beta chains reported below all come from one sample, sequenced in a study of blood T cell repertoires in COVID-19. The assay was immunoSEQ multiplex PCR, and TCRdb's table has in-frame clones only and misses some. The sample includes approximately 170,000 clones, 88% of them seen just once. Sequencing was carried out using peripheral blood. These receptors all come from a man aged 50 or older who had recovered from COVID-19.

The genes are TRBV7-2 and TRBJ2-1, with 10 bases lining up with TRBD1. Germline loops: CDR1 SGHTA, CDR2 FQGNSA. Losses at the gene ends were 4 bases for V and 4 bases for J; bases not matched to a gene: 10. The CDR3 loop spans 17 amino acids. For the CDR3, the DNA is TGTGCCAGCAGCTCCGGGACAGGGGAGGGGCTTTACAATGAGCAGTTCTTC. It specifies CASSSGTGEGLYNEQFF. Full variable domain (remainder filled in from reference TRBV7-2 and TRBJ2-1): GAGVSQSPSNKVTEKGKDVELRCDPISGHTALYWYRQSLGQGLEFLIYFQGNSAPDKSGLPSDRFSAERTGGSVSTLTIQRTQQEDSAVYLCASSSGTGEGLYNEQFFGPGTRLTVL.

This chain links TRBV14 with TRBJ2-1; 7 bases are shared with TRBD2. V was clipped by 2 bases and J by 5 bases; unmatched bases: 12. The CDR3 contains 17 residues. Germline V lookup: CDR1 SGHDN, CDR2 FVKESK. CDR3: CASSQPLGGIGHNEQFF. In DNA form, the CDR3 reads TGTGCCAGCAGCCAACCACTGGGGGGGATAGGGCACAATGAGCAGTTCTTC.

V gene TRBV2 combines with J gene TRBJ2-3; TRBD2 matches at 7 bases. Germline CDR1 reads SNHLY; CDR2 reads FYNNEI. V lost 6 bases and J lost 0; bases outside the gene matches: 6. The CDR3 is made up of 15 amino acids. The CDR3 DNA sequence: TGTGCCAGCAGCGAAAGCGGGGCCAGCACAGATACGCAGTATTTT. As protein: CASSESGASTDTQYF.

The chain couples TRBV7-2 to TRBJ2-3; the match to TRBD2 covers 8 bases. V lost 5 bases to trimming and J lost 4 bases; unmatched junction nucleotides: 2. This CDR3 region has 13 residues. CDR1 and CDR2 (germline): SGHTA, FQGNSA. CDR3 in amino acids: CASSPGGADTQYF. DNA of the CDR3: TGTGCCAGCAGCCCGGGGGGGGCAGATACGCAGTATTTT. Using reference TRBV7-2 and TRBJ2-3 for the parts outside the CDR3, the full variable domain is GAGVSQSPSNKVTEKGKDVELRCDPISGHTALYWYRQSLGQGLEFLIYFQGNSAPDKSGLPSDRFSAERTGGSVSTLTIQRTQQEDSAVYLCASSPGGADTQYFGPGTRLTVL.

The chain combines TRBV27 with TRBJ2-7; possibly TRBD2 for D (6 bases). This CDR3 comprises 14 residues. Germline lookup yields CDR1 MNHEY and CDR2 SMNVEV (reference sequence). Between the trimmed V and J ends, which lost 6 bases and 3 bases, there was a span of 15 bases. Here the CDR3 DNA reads TGTGCCAGCAGGTTCCAGGGAGGTAGCTACGAGCAGTACTTC. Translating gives CASRFQGGSYEQYF.

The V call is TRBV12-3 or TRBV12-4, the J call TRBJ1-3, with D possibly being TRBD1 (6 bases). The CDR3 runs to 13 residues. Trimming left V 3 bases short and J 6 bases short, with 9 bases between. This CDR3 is CASSFSGENTIYF. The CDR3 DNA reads TGTGCCAGCAGTTTCTCAGGGGAAAACACCATATATTTT.

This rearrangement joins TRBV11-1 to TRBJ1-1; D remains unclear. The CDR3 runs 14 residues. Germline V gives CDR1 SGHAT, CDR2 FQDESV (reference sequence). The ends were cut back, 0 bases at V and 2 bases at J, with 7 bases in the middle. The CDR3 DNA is TGTGCCAGCAGCTTAGCCCGGGGAAACACTGAAGCTTTCTTT. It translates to CASSLARGNTEAFF.

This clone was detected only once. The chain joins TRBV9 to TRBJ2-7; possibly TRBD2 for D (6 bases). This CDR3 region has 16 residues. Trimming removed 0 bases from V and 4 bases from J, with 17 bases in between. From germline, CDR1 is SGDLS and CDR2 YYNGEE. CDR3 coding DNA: TGTGCCAGCAGCGTAGCCGGGGGAGCTCCTACATACGAGCAGTACTTC. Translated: CASSVAGGAPTYEQYF.

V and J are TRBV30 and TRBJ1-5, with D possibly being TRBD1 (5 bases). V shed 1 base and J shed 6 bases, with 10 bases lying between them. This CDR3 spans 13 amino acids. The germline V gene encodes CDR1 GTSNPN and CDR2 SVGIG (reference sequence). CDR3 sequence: CAWSAGSSQPQHF. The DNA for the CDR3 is TGTGCCTGGAGTGCAGGGTCGAGTCAGCCCCAGCATTTT.

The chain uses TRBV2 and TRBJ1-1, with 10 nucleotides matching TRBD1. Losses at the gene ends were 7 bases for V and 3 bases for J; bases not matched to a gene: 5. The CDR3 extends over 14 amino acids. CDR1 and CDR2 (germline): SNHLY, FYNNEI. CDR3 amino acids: CASTRQGADTEAFF. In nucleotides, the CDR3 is TGTGCCAGCACAAGACAGGGGGCGGACACTGAAGCTTTCTTT.

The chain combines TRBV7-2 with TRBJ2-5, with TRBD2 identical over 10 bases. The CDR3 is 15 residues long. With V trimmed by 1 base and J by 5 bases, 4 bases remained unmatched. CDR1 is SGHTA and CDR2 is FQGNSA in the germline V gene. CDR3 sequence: CASSLGSGGFETQYF. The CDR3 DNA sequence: TGTGCCAGCAGCTTAGGTAGCGGGGGGTTCGAGACCCAGTACTTC.

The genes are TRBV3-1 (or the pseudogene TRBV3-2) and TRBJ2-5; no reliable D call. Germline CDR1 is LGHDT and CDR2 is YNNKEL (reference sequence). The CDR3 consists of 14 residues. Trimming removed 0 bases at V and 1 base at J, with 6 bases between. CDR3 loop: CASSQDPVQETQYF. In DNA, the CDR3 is TGTGCCAGCAGCCAAGATCCAGTCCAAGAGACCCAGTACTTC.

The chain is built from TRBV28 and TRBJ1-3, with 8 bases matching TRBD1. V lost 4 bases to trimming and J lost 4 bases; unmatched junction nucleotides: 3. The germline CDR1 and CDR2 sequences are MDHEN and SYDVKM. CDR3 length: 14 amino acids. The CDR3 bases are TGTGCCAGCAGTTCGACAGGGGTAGGAAACACCATATATTTT. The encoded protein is CASSSTGVGNTIYF. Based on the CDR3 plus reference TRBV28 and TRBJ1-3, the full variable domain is DVKVTQSSRYLVKRTGEKVFLECVQDMDHENMFWYRQDPGLGLRLIYFSYDVKMKEKGDIPEGYSVSREKKERFSLILESASTNQTSMYLCASSSTGVGNTIYFGEGSWLTVV.

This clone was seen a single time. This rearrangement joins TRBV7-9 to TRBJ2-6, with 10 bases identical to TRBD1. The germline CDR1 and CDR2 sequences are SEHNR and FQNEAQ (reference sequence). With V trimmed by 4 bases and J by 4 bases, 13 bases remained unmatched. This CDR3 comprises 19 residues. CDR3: CASSSTQWDRGQGANVLTF. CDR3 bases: TGTGCCAGCAGCTCTACGCAGTGGGACAGGGGACAGGGGGCCAACGTCCTGACTTTC.